This T cell receptor (beta chain) emerged from a study of cytomegalovirus exposure and HLA in healthy donors (dated by TCRdb to 2015 to 2018). Background for the entire study: An earlier analysis of about 530 of the donors reported 276 Gb of sequence data and 117 million unique TCR beta sequences obtained from roughly 180 million T cells. All discovery cohort repertoires had been generated using a single sequencing platform. Along with the roughly 610-subject first cohort, a separate validation cohort of around 120 different subjects was used. The study combined high-throughput TCR immunosequencing, statistical association of individual TCRs with disease status, and machine learning to predict cytomegalovirus infection status. In a later genetic analysis, genome-wide SNP genotypes for about three fifths of the roughly 670 donors were used, and that subset was treated as a discovery cohort. An earlier analysis of 587 of the donors used high-throughput TCR beta sequencing to judge whether each TCR beta V gene segment behaved as functional or pseudogenic. An early release covering about 600 HLA-typed donors comprised approximately 290 gigabases of sequencing data and approximately 80 million unique TCR sequences. Roughly 5 DR-DQ haplotypes were treated as single units for association and clustering because of strong linkage in the cohort. Of the 300 to 500 genotyped donors, 81% were placed in the genetic ancestry cluster associated with self-reported Caucasian donors. In a later analysis, previously published TCR beta repertoires from several hundred donors were re-analyzed and high-resolution HLA genotyping was added so that TCR occurrence patterns could be studied. Among 398 genotyped donors of the cohort, an average of approximately 240,000 unique TCR beta nucleotide sequences were sequenced per donor, 15% to 20% of them non-productive. The aim of the study was to test whether cataloging public T cell receptors could identify signatures of past pathogen exposure. Alongside the repertoire data, information on donor age, sex, ethnicity and CMV serostatus was compiled. In the later analysis, no new phenotypic data were used to find candidate immune exposures; instead, reliance was placed on TCR beta sequences and their occurrence across donors. HLA typing included class I and class II loci at four-digit resolution. Using immunosequencing, the study profiled T cell repertoires from 500 to 800 subjects and related those repertoires to cytomegalovirus serostatus. The number of donors typed differed by locus, with 629-630 for A, B, C, DRB1 and DQB1, around 560 for DQA1, 600 to 610 for DPA1, and over 400 for DPB1. General conclusions and limits of the study: In both the original and validation cohorts, the classifier was reported to diagnose cytomegalovirus status with high specificity and sensitivity. A later analysis reported that several top co-occurrence clusters appeared linked to parvovirus B19, influenza, CMV and Epstein-Barr virus. In an earlier analysis of approximately 600 of the donors, most TCR beta V segments were observed in productive rearrangements about 87% or about 30% of the time, broadly matching IMGT annotations. Compared with the roughly 700-donor mean, donors in an Asian-associated ancestry cluster had fewer N-insertions in productive TCRs, according to a later genetic analysis. In a later genetic analysis, a missense DCLRE1C variant was associated with V-gene and J-gene trimming of TCR beta chains, and the association was replicated in an independent cohort. In a later analysis, most CMV-associated TCR beta chains were found to appear HLA-restricted, with HLA associations seemingly driven largely by CMV exposure. According to a later analysis, TCR association rates differed among HLA loci, with DRB1 alleles showing the most associated TCRs and HLA-C alleles showing the fewest. For the cohort, immune exposure information was limited to CMV serostatus. A cluster of highly shared sequence variants was judged likely to be a technical artifact of the sequencing pipeline. Some IMGT-functional V segments, including TRBV6-2 and TRBV6-3, could not be distinguished by the 87-base-pair reads and were therefore excluded. Because HLA typing was unavailable for some donors at each locus, only the typed subset was used in association tests. In a later analysis, HLA-associated TCR beta chains showed more clonal expansion and lower generation probabilities than non-associated chains that were equally common. In a later analysis, 15,000 to 20,000 TCR beta sequences were associated with specific HLA alleles at a false discovery rate of 0.05. A further reported finding was that TCR beta sequences accurately predicted the HLA-A and HLA-B alleles for most subjects in the first cohort. Approximately 18 rarely observed V segments, including chromosome 9 orphons, were excluded from the earlier analysis of some 590 of the donors because counts were too low. Correlated functional status among segregating V segments might reflect linkage disequilibrium, but an unknown experimental factor could not be ruled out. In the study, about 150 TCR beta chains were listed as associated with cytomegalovirus. It was suggested by the authors that the approach could potentially be generalized to other disease states and immunological phenotypes. This cohort had only TCR beta chains sequenced, and the lack of alpha or paired-chain data limited which features could be detected. A few of the identified cytomegalovirus-associated TCR beta chains were confirmed in vitro to be specific for cytomegalovirus antigens. Most TCR sequences were observed very rarely across donors, whereas some public TCRs were present in many individuals. Assigning TCR associations to individual alleles was difficult when HLA alleles, especially DR and DQ, strongly co-occurred. Sequencing depth was assumed to be roughly uniform across donors in the presence/absence analyses, though that assumption may not hold.

For CDR1 and CDR2, the germline V gene lists LGHNT and FRNRAP. From the cysteine up to the phenylalanine, the CDR3 has a length of 16 residues. Left in the record is the CDR3 DNA by itself, 48 bases read in frame from the first base. V trim: 1 base; J trim: 0 bases; unmatched bases: 1. A remark on this clone: This clone's antigen is unknown. It has no much larger one-base neighbor in the sample; base qualities were not kept.

The protocol used for the library was the immunoSEQ multiplex PCR assay. A mixture of 60 forward primers for TCR Vbeta segments and 13 reverse primers for TCR Jbeta segments was used in the multiplex PCR. Amplification of the CDR3 region of rearranged TCR beta genes was performed with a multiplex PCR assay on genomic DNA. Amplified TCR beta libraries were sequenced as 87-base-pair reads on the Illumina HiSeq System. As for the authors' bioinformatics: In a later analysis, 77 million or so unique TCR beta chains were counted across the roughly 610 repertoires, and roughly 10 million of these chains were shared by at least two donors. Raw reads were error-corrected and collapsed into unique sequences by a nearest-neighbor algorithm in which closely related sequences were merged to remove PCR and sequencing errors. To assign V, D and J gene segments, CDR3 sequences were aligned to IMGT reference sequences. For a sequence to be retained, a match of at least six nucleotides was required to both a V gene segment and a J gene segment. Rearrangements were called productive when the CDR3 lacked stop codons and stayed in frame with V and J; all others were non-productive. CDR3 was defined by IMGT convention, running from the second conserved V-encoded cysteine to the conserved J-encoded phenylalanine. In an earlier analysis of some 550 of the donors, sequences lacking an unambiguous match to a single V gene segment were excluded. An earlier analysis of a few hundred of the donors classified V segments as functional when productive rearrangements were above 56.7% and as segregating when the standard deviation between donors was above 5%. To diagnose cytomegalovirus status from the catalog of TCR beta chain sequences, a statistical classification framework was built. In a later analysis, TCR nucleotide sequences were compared against IMGT/GENE-DB human TR gene sequences so that V and J genes could be assigned. In a later analysis, CDR3 sequences and most-parsimonious VDJ recombination scenarios were assigned using the TCRdist pipeline. In a later analysis, each TCR beta chain was defined by its CDR3 amino acid sequence together with its V-gene family, and reads lacking a unique V-gene family were excluded. As a way to deal with suspected cross-contamination and a sequencing artifact, a later analysis dropped 450 to 700 nucleotide sequences that were highly shared and had low generation probability. For each public chain, a later analysis derived a clonal expansion index from normalized ranks of inferred template counts within each repertoire. In a later analysis, generation probabilities were computed with a VDJ recombination model fitted to out-of-frame rearrangements, and the resulting probabilities were checked against IGoR. In a later analysis, hypergeometric tests were used to score TCR-TCR, TCR-HLA and TCR-CMV co-occurrence, with a repertoire-size bias correction applied to TCR pairs. In a later analysis, false discovery rates were estimated by permuting HLA or CMV assignments 20 times. In a later analysis, co-occurring TCRs were grouped with DBSCAN, and TCRdist sequence similarity was added when clustering was performed within HLA-allele-positive subsets. For co-occurrence clustering, repertoires with fewer than 30,000 or more than 120,000 public chains were excluded, along with roughly 5 repertoires with anomalous nucleotide sharing. Not all clones reach the TCRdb copy of this immuneACCESS table, which keeps in-frame sequences only. Checked studies attribute under half of the gap to unresolved V genes and leave the rest unexplained. Clonal size and the V and J genes are those of that table, whereas D and trimming came from the DNA. This sample is represented by 100,000 to 150,000 clones; under 85% of them were singletons. Roughly 6.3% of the sample comes from the top ten.

The cohort was made up of roughly 670 healthy bone marrow donors. At the time of sampling, every cohort member was nominally healthy, though immune exposures that went unrecorded were likely present. The donor tested CMV seropositive, placing the donor among the 290 or so seropositive members of the cohort. Every donor gave a peripheral blood sample, and the peripheral blood mononuclear cells from that sample were used for TCR beta sequencing. Genomic DNA was extracted from the blood cell samples with the Qiagen DNeasy Blood Extraction Kit. The V and J genes are TRBV12-5 and TRBJ2-5, with 11 bases aligning to TRBD2. Sequencing input: PBMCs. The origin of this receptor is a woman aged 45-59 years in good health and CMV-seropositive. The bases are TGTGCTAGTGGTTTGGGACTAGCGGGGAACCAAGAGACCCAGTACTTC. This yields the protein CASGLGLAGNQETQYF.